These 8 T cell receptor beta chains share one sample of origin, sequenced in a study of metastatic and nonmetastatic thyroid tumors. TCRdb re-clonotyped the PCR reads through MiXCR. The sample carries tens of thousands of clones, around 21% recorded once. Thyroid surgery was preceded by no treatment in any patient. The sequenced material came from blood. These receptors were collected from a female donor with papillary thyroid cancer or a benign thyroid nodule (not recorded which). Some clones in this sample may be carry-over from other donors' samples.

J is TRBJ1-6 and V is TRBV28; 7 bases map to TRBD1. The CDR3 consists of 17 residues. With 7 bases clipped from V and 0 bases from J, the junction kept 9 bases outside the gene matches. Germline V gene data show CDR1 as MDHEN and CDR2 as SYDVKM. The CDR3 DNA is TGTGCCAGCATGGGGGGAGCAGGGGGCTCCTATAATTCACCCCTCCACTTT. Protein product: CASMGGAGGSYNSPLHF.

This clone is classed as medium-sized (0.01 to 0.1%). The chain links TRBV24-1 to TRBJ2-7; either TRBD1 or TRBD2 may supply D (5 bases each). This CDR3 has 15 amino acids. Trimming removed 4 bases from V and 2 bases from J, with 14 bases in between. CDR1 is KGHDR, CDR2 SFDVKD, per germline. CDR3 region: CATSEGPGRTYEQYF. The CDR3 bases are TGTGCCACCAGTGAGGGTCCGGGGCGAACCTACGAGCAGTACTTC.

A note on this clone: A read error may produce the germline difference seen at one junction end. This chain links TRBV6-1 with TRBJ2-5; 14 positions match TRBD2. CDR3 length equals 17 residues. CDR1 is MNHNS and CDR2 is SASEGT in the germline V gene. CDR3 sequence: CASSAYAGLAGEETKYF. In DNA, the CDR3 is TGTGCCAGCAGTGCTTACGCGGGACTAGCGGGGGAGGAGACCAAGTACTTC.

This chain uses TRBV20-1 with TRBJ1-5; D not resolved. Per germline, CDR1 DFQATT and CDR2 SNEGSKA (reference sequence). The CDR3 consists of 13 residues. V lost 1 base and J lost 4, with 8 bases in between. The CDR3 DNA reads TGCAGTGCTAGAGGCGGATGGAATCAGCCCCAGCATTTT. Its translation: CSARGGWNQPQHF.

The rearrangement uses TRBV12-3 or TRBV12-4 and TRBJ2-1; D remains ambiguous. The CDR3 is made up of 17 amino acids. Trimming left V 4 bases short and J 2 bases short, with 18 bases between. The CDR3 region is CASSSVLAVSTYNEQFF. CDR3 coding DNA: TGTGCCAGCAGTTCGGTACTGGCAGTTAGCACCTACAATGAGCAGTTCTTC.

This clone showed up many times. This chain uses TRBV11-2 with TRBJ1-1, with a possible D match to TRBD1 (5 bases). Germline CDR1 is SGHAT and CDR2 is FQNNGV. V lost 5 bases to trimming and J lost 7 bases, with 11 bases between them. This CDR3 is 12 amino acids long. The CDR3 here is CASSPGRGEAFF. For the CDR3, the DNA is TGTGCCAGCAGCCCGGGGCGCGGTGAAGCTTTCTTT. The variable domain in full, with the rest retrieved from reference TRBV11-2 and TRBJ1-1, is EAGVAQSPRYKIIEKRQSVAFWCNPISGHATLYWYQQILGQGPKLLIQFQNNGVVDDSQLPKDRFSAERLKGVDSTLKIQPAKLEDSAVYLCASSPGRGEAFFGQGTRLTVV.

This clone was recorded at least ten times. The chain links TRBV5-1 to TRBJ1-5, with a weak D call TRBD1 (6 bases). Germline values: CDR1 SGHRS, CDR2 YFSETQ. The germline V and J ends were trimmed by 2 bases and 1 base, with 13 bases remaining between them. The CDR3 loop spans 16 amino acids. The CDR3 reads CASSLWGLGSNQPQHF. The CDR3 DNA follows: TGCGCCAGCAGCTTATGGGGGCTAGGGAGCAATCAGCCCCAGCATTTT.

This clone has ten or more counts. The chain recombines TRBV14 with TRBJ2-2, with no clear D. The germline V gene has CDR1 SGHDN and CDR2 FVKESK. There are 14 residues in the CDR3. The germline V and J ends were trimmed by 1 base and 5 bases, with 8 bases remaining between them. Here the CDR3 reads CASSQGRRTGELFF. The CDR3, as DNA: TGTGCCAGCAGCCAAGGTAGAAGGACCGGGGAGCTGTTTTTT. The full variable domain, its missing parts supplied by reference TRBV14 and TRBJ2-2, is EAGVTQFPSHSVIEKGQTVTLRCDPISGHDNLYWYRRVMGKEIKFLLHFVKESKQDESGMPNNRFLAERTGGTYSTLKVQPAELEDSGVYFCASSQGRRTGELFFGEGSRLTVL.